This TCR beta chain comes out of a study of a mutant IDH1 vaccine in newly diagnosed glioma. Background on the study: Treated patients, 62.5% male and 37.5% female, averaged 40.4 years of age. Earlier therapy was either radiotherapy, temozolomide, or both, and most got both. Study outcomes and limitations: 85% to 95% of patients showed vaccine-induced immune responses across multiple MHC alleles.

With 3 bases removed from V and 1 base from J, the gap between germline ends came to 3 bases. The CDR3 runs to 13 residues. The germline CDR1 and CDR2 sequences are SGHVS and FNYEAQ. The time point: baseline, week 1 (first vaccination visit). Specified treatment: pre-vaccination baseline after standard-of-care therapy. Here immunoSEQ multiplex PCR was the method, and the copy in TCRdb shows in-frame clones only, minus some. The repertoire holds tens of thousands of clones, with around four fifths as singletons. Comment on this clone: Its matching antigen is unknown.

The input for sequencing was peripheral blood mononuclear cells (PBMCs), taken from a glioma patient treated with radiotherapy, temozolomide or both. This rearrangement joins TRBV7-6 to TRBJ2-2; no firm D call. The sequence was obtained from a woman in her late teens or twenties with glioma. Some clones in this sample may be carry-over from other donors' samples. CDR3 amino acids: CASSFLNTGELFF. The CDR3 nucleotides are TGTGCCAGCAGCTTTCTGAACACCGGGGAGCTGTTTTTT.